The following is a TCR beta chain sequence with its context. Its antigen remains unidentified. These data belong to a study of metastatic and nonmetastatic thyroid tumors. Study as a whole: Repertoire comparisons spanned blood and tumor or nodule tissue from malignant and benign thyroid patients. Broader study findings: Significantly greater TCR beta diversity was reportedly found in malignant thyroid tumors than in benign nodules (in blood and tumor).

Authors' data handling: Construction of a distant-metastasis classifier for papillary thyroid cancer relied on CDR3 differences across clinicopathological groups. TCRdb reanalyzed the PCR reads via MiXCR. These V and J calls originate from TCRdb's pipeline instead of the authors' own analysis. The sample has about 16,000 clones, 27% seen once. Every patient underwent thyroid surgery untreated. V lost 4 bases to trimming and J lost 4 bases, with 13 bases between them. CDR3 size: 14 residues. The germline V gene encodes CDR1 SQVTM and CDR2 ANQGSEA. The clonotype comes from a female donor with papillary thyroid cancer or a benign thyroid nodule (not recorded which). Some clones in this sample may be carry-over from other donors' samples. Sequencing was performed on adjacent normal tissue. The chain couples TRBV29-1 to TRBJ1-4, with D possibly matching TRBD1 (5 bases). CDR3: CSVGRGLNNEKLFF. The CDR3 DNA reads TGCAGCGTTGGTCGGGGGTTGAATAATGAAAAACTGTTTTTT.